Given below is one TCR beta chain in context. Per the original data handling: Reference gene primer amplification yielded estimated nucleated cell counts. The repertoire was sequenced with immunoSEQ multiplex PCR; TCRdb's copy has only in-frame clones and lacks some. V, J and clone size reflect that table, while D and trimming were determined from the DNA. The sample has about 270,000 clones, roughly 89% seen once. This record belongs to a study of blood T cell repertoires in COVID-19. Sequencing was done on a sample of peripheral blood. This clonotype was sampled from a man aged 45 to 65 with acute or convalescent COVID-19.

Written as DNA, the CDR3 is TGTGCCAGCAGCCAAGATGAGGCCGTGGAGTACTTC. This sequence encodes CASSQDEAVEYF. V usage is TRBV3-1 (or the pseudogene TRBV3-2) and J usage is TRBJ2-7; D is undetermined. The ends were cut back, 0 bases at V and 11 bases at J, with 11 bases in the middle. Per the germline V gene, CDR1 is LGHDT and CDR2 is YNNKEL (reference sequence). The length of the CDR3 is 12 residues.